A selection of T cell receptor beta chains follows, all from one sample in a study of CD8 T cells in ankylosing spondylitis. MiXCR was run by TCRdb on the 5' RACE reads, yielding one entry per CDR3 protein. The repertoire holds 250,000 to 350,000 distinct CDR3 sequences, with approximately 8.2% as singletons. Sequenced sample: blood, either unsorted or a sorted T cell fraction (not recorded which). These receptors all come from a male donor with ankylosing spondylitis. The conserved cysteine and the conserved F or W are not part of the CDR3 here. The order of the fields is J gene, V gene, clone size, CDR3 protein. Clone size appears in some rows only: once, few, many, or a class for an expanded clone.

>TRBJ1-1|TRBV20-1|few
SAHRGRTQNTEAF
>TRBJ2-3|TRBV7-2|.
ASSPGLAGGIDTQY
>TRBJ1-2|TRBV25-1|few
ASWGYGYT
>TRBJ2-5|TRBV4-3|.
ASSQEVGGRGKTQY
>TRBJ1-1|TRBV6-5|few
ASSYVQTLNSYTEAF
>TRBJ2-4|TRBV7-9|many
ASSYLGASKNIQY
>TRBJ2-1|TRBV7-8|many
ASTLLAGDHNEQF
>TRBJ2-1|TRBV5-1|few
ASSFGVAGGYEQF
>TRBJ2-1|TRBV7-9|.
ASSSINEQF
>TRBJ2-3|TRBV14|few
ASSQDMVNTQY
>TRBJ2-1|TRBV7-6|.
ASSSEAGGGRVFRNEQF
>TRBJ1-1|TRBV4-1|.
ASSQDPRGLHEAF
>TRBJ2-5|TRBV5-1|.
ASSLGASGRLWETQY
>TRBJ2-1|TRBV5-1|few
ASSLVSNSYNEQF
>TRBJ1-2|TRBV4-1|.
ASSPARVLYGYT
>TRBJ1-6|TRBV6-4|many
ASSDSGQGRSPLH
>TRBJ2-1|TRBV6-5|many
ASSYSQRNEQF
>TRBJ2-3|TRBV3-1|few
ASSPLGPPQTDTQY
>TRBJ2-1|TRBV7-2|.
ASTPVSGIYNEQF
>TRBJ2-1|TRBV6-2/TRBV6-3|few
ASDRTSGDNEQF
>TRBJ2-1|TRBV7-2|.
ASSFMIAGANEQF
>TRBJ2-7|TRBV2|many
ASREGQGWSYEQY
>TRBJ1-2|TRBV6-1|many
ASGLAGQGYGYT
>TRBJ1-1|TRBV6-5|many
ASGQNTEAF
>TRBJ1-1|TRBV10-3|many
AISPRGGDDEAF
>TRBJ2-7|TRBV7-9|.
ASSWTGRFYEQY
>TRBJ2-3|TRBV11-2|.
ASSLGLAGISSTDTQY
>TRBJ1-4|TRBV5-1|.
ASSADRRSNEKLF
>TRBJ2-7|TRBV11-2|few
ASSLPLGDYEQY
>TRBJ2-3|TRBV4-1|many
ASSQRITDTQY